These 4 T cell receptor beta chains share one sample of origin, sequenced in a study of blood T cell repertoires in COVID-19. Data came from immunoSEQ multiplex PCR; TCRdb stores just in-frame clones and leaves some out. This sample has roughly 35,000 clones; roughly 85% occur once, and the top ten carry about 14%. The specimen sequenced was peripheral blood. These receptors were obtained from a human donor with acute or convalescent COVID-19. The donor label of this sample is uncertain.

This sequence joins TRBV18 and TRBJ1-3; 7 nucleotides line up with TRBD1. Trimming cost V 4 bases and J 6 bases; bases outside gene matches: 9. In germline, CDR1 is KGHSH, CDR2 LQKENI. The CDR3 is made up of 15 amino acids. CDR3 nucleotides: TGTGCCAGCTCACTCCAAACAGGGGATGCAAACACCATATATTTT. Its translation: CASSLQTGDANTIYF.

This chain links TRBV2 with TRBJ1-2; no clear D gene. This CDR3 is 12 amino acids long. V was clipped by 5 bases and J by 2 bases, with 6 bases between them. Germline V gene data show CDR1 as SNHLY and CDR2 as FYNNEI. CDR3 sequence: CASSFSNYGYTF. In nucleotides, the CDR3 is TGTGCCAGCAGTTTCTCGAACTATGGCTACACCTTC.

This chain's CDR3 is CASGGTPENTIYF. Written as DNA, the CDR3 is TGTGCCAGCGGAGGGACGCCCGAAAACACCATATATTTT. The chain employs TRBV3-1 (or the pseudogene TRBV3-2) and TRBJ1-3; TRBD1 is a possible D gene (5 bases). V dropped 8 bases and J dropped 6 bases, with 14 bases sitting between them. Looked up from germline, CDR1 is LGHDT and CDR2 is YNNKEL (reference sequence). This CDR3 has 13 amino acids.

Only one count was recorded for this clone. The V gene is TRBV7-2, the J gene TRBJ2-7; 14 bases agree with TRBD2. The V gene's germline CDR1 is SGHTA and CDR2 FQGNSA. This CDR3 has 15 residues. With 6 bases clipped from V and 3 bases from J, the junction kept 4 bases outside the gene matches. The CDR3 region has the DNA TGTGCCAGCAGACCGGGACTAGCGGGAGTCTACGAGCAGTACTTC. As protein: CASRPGLAGVYEQYF.